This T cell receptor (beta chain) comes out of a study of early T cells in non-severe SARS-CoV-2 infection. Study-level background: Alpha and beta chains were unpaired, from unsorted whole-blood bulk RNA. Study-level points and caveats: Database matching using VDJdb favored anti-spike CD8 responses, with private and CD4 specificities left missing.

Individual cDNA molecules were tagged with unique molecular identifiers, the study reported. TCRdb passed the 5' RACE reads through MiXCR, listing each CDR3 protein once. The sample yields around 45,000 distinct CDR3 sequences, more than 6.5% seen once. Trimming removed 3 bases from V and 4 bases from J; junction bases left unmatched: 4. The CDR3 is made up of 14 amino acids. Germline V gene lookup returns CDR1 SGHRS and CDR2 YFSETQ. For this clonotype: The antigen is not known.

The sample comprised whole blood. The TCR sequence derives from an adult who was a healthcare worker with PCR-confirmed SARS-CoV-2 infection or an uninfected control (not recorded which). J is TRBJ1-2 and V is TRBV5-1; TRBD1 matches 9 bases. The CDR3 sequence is CASSSGQGAYGYTF. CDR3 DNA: TGCGCCAGCAGCTCGGGACAGGGCGCCTATGGCTACACCTTC. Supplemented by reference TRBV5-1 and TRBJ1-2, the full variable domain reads KAGVTQTPRYLIKTRGQQVTLSCSPISGHRSVSWYQQTPGQGLQFLFEYFSETQRNKGNFPGRFSGRQFSNSRSEMNVSTLELGDSALYLCASSSGQGAYGYTFGSGTRLTVV.